This TCR beta chain was identified in a study of cytomegalovirus exposure and HLA in healthy donors. Study observations and caveats: Some TCR beta chains (164 of them) were listed as cytomegalovirus-associated. A later analysis found first-cohort TCR clusters tended to co-occur in the approximately 120 validation repertoires. The classifier reportedly diagnosed cytomegalovirus status with high sensitivity and specificity.

To note about this clone: The antigen is undetermined.

From the 120-subject validation cohort, which was separate from the roughly 700-subject first cohort, the donors were drawn. The repertoire was sequenced with immunoSEQ multiplex PCR; TCRdb's copy has only in-frame clones and lacks some. The sample records fewer than 100,000 clones, 85% to 95% being singletons. With 2 bases clipped from V and 2 bases from J, the junction kept 3 bases outside the gene matches. The CDR3 has 15 amino acids. Germline V gives CDR1 PRHDT, CDR2 FYEKMQ (reference sequence). Input material: PBMCs. The chain joins TRBV13 to TRBJ2-1; TRBD2 aligns across 7 bases. This sequence originates from a woman younger than 30 in good health and CMV-seronegative. In DNA form, the CDR3 reads TGTGCCAGCAGCTTACGGCGGGAGCCCTACAATGAGCAGTTCTTC. It yields the protein CASSLRREPYNEQFF.